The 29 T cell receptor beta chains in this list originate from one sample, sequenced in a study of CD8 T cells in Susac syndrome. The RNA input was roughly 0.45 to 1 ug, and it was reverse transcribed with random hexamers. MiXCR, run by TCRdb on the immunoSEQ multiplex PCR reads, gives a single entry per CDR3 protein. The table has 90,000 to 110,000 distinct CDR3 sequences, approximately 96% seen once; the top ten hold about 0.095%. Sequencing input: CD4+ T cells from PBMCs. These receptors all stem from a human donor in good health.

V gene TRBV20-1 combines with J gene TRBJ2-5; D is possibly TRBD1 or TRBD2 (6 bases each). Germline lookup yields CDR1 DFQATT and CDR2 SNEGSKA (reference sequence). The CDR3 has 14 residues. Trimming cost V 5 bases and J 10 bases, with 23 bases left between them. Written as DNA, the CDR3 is TGCAGTGCTGATGATCCGGGACTTAAGGGGGACCAGTACTTC. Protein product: CSADDPGLKGDQYF.

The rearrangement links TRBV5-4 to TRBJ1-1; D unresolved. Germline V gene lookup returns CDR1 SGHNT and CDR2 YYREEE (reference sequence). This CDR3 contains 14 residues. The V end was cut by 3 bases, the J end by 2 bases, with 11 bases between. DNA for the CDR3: TGTGCCAGCAGCTCCGCCAGCCAAAACACTGAAGCTTTCTTT. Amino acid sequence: CASSSASQNTEAFF.

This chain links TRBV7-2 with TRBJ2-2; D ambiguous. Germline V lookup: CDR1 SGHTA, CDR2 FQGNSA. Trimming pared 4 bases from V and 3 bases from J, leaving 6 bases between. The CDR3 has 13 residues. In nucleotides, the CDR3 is TGTGCCAGCAGCTACCCCGACACCGGGGAGCTGTTTTTT. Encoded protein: CASSYPDTGELFF.

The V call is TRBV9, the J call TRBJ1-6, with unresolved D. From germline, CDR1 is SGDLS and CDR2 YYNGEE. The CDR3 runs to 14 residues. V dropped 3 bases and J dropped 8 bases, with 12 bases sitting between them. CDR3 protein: CASSGEGGHSPLHF. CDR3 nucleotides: TGTGCCAGCAGCGGAGAGGGAGGGCATTCACCCCTCCACTTT.

The CDR3: CASSVGQGAHVETQYF. The CDR3 DNA sequence: TGTGCCAGCAGCGTAGGCCAGGGGGCGCATGTGGAGACCCAGTACTTC. The chain has TRBV9 and TRBJ2-5; 8 bases map to TRBD1. The CDR3 loop spans 16 amino acids. The junction had 9 bases not matched to a gene; V was cut back by 0 bases and J by 5 bases. Germline V gene sequence: CDR1 SGDLS, CDR2 YYNGEE.

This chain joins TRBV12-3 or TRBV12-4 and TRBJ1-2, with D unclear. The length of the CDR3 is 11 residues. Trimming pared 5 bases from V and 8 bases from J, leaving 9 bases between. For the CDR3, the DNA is TGTGCCAGCAGTCCCGCTGCGGGCTACACCTTC. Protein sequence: CASSPAAGYTF.

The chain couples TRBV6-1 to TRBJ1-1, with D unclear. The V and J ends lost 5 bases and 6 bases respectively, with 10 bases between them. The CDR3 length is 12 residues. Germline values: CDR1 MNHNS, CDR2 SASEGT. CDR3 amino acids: CASSLRTAEAFF. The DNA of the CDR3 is TGTGCCAGCAGTCTTCGGACGGCTGAAGCTTTCTTT.

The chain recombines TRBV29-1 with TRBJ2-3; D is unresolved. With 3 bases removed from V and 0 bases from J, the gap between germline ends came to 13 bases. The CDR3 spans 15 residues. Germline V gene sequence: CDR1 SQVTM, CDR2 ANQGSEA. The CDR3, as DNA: TGCAGCGTTGAGGTCCGGATACTCAGCACAGATACGCAGTATTTT. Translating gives CSVEVRILSTDTQYF.

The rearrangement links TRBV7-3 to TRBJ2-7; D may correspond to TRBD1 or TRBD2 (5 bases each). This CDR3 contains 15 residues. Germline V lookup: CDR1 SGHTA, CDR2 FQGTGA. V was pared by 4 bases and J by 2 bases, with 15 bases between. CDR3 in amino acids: CASSSQLGTAYEQYF. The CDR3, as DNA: TGTGCCAGCAGCTCCCAGTTAGGGACGGCCTACGAGCAGTACTTC. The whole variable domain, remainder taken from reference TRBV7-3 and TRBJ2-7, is GAGVSQTPSNKVTEKGKYVELRCDPISGHTALYWYRQSLGQGPEFLIYFQGTGAADDSGLPNDRFFAVRPEGSVSTLKIQRTERGDSAVYLCASSSQLGTAYEQYFGPGTRLTVT.

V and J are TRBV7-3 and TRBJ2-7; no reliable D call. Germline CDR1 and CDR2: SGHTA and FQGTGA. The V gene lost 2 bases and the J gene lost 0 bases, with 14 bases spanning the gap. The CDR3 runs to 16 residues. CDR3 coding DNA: TGTGCCAGCAGCTTAGGTCCAGGATTGAGCTCCTACGAGCAGTACTTC. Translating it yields CASSLGPGLSSYEQYF.

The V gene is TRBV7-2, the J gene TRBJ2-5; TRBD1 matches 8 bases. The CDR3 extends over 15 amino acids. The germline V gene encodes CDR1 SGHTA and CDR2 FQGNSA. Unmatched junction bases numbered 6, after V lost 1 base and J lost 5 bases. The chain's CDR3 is CASSLGRAGGETQYF. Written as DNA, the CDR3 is TGTGCCAGCAGCTTAGGAAGGGCAGGGGGCGAGACCCAGTACTTC.

CDR3 region: CASSLGDRGGYTF. Written as DNA, the CDR3 is TGTGCCAGCAGCTTGGGGGACAGGGGAGGCTACACCTTC. J is TRBJ1-2 and V is TRBV5-4, with 10 bases aligning to TRBD1. The V and J ends lost 0 bases and 8 bases, in that order; junction bases with no gene match: 1. Looked up from germline, CDR1 is SGHNT and CDR2 is YYREEE (reference sequence). The CDR3 sequence is 13 residues long. Looking up the rest from reference TRBV5-4 and TRBJ1-2 gives the full variable domain: ETGVTQSPTHLIKTRGQQVTLRCSSQSGHNTVSWYQQALGQGPQFIFQYYREEENGRGNFPPRFSGLQFPNYSSELNVNALELDDSALYLCASSLGDRGGYTFGSGTRLTVV.

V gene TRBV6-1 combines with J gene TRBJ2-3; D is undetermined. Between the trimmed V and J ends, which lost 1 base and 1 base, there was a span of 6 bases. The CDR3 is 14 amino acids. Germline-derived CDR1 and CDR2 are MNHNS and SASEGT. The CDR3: CASSEGQRTDTQYF. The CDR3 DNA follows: TGTGCCAGCAGTGAAGGCCAGCGCACAGATACGCAGTATTTT.

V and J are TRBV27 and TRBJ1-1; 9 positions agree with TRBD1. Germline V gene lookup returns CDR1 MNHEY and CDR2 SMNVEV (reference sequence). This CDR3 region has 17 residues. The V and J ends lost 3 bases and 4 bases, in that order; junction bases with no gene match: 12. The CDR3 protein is CASSLGQGKLLGTEAFF. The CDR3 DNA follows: TGTGCCAGCAGTTTGGGACAGGGTAAGCTTCTGGGCACTGAAGCTTTCTTT.

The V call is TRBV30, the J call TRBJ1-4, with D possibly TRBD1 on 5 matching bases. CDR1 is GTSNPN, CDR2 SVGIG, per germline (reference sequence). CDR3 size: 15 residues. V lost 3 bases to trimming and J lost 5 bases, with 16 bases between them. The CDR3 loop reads CAWRSEGRNNEKLFF. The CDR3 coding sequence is TGTGCCTGGAGGTCGGAGGGACGGAACAATGAAAAACTGTTTTTT.

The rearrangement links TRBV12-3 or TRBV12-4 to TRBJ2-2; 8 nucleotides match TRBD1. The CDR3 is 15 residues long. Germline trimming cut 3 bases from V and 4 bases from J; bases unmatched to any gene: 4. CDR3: CASSLVGTGTGELFF. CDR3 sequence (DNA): TGTGCCAGCAGTTTGGTCGGGACAGGCACCGGGGAGCTGTTTTTT.

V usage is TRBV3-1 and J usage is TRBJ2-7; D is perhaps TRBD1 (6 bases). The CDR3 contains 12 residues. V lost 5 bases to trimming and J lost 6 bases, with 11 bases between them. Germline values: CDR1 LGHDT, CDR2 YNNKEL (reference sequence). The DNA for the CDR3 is TGTGCCAGCAGCTCGAACAGGGTCGAGCAGTACTTC. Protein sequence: CASSSNRVEQYF.

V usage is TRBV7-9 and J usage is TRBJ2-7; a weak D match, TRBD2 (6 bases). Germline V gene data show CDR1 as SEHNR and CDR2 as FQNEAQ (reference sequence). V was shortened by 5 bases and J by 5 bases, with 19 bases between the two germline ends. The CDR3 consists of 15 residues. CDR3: CASSGLGGGIDEQYF. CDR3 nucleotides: TGTGCCAGCAGCGGCCTCGGTGGGGGGATCGACGAGCAGTACTTC.

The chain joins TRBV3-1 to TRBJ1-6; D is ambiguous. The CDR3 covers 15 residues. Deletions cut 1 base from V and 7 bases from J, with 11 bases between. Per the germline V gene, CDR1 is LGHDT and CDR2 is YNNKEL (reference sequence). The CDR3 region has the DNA TGTGCCAGCAGCCAAGTAGTATCTGGGAATTCACCCCTCCACTTT. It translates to CASSQVVSGNSPLHF.

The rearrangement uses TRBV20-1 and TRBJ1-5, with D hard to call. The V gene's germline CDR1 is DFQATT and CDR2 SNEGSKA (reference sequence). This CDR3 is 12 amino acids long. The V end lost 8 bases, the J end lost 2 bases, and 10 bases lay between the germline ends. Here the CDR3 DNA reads TGCAGTTTCTCGGCGGGCAATCAGCCCCAGCATTTT. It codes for CSFSAGNQPQHF.

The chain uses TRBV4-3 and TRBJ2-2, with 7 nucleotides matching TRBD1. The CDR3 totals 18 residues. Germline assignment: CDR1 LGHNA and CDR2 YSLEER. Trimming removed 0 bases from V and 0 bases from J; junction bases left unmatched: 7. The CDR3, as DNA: TGCGCCAGCAGCCAAGACACAGGGGCCTTAACGAACACCGGGGAGCTGTTTTTT. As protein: CASSQDTGALTNTGELFF.

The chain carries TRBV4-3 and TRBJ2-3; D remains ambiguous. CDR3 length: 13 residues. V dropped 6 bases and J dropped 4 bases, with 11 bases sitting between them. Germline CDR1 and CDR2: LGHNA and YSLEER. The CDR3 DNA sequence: TGCGCCAGCAGTCCCCGGCAAGCAGATACGCAGTATTTT. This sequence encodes CASSPRQADTQYF.

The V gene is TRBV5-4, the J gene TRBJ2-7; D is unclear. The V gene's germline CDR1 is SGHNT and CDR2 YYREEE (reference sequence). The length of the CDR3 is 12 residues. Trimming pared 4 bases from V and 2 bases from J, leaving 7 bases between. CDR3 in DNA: TGTGCCAGCAGCCGAACCACCTACGAGCAGTACTTC. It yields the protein CASSRTTYEQYF.

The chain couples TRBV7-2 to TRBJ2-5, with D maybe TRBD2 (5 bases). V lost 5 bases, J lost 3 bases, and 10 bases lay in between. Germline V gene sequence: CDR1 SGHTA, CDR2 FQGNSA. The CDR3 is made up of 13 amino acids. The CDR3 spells CASSLREEETQYF. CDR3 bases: TGTGCCAGCAGCCTCCGGGAAGAAGAGACCCAGTACTTC. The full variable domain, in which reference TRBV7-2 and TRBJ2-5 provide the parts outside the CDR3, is GAGVSQSPSNKVTEKGKDVELRCDPISGHTALYWYRQSLGQGLEFLIYFQGNSAPDKSGLPSDRFSAERTGGSVSTLTIQRTQQEDSAVYLCASSLREEETQYFGPGTRLLVL.

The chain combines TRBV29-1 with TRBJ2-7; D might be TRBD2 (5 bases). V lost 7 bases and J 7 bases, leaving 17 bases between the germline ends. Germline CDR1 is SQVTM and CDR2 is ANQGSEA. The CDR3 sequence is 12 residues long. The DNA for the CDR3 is TGCAGCGCTAGGACGGGGATCGGGGAGCAGTACTTC. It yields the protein CSARTGIGEQYF.

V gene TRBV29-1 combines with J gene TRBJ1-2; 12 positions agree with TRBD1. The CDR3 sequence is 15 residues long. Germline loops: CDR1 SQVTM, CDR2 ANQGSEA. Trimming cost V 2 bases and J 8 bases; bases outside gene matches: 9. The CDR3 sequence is CSVEHPGQGAQGYTF. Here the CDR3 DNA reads TGCAGCGTTGAACACCCGGGACAGGGGGCGCAGGGCTACACCTTC.

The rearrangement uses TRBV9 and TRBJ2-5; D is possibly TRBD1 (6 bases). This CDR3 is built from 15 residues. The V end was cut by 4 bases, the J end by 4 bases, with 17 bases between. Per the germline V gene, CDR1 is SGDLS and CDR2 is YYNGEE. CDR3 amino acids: CASSRRQVDAETQYF. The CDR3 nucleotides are TGTGCCAGCAGCAGGCGACAGGTCGATGCAGAGACCCAGTACTTC.

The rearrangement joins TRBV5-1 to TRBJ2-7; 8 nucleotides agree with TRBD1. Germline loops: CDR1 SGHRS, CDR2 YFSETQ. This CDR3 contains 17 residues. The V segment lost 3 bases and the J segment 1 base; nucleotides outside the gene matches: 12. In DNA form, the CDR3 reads TGCGCCAGCAGCTCGTATATGGGGACAGGCGAATCCTACGAGCAGTACTTC. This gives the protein CASSSYMGTGESYEQYF. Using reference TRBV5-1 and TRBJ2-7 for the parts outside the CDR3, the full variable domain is KAGVTQTPRYLIKTRGQQVTLSCSPISGHRSVSWYQQTPGQGLQFLFEYFSETQRNKGNFPGRFSGRQFSNSRSEMNVSTLELGDSALYLCASSSYMGTGESYEQYFGPGTRLTVT.

The CDR3 nucleotides are TGTGCCAGCAGCCCGCAGGGGGTCGGCTTGAAAAACATTCAGTACTTC. Encoded protein: CASSPQGVGLKNIQYF. The J gene is TRBJ2-4, the V gene TRBV7-9; 7 bases fit TRBD1. V shed 5 bases and J 4 bases; nucleotides not matched to a gene: 11. Germline V gene data show CDR1 as SEHNR and CDR2 as FQNEAQ (reference sequence). The CDR3 is made up of 16 amino acids.